The present TCR beta chain was sequenced within a study of blood T cell repertoires in COVID-19. The V and J ends lost 0 bases and 4 bases respectively, with 15 bases between them. The CDR3 is made up of 16 amino acids. Germline CDR1 and CDR2: KGHSH and LQKENI. Original data processing: Nucleated cell number was recorded as an estimate derived from reference gene primer amplification. Only in-frame clones appear in the TCRdb table, and some are missing; sequencing was by immunoSEQ multiplex PCR. Clone size and the V and J calls come from that table; the DNA yielded D and trimming. The table lists approximately 200,000 clones, 85% of them singletons.

Sequencing was done on a sample of peripheral blood. This sequence was found in a man aged 40-49 years with acute or convalescent COVID-19. This chain connects TRBV18 to TRBJ2-5; a weak D match, TRBD2 (7 bases). The CDR3 DNA reads TGTGCCAGCTCACCACCTACCGGGGGGCCCAGAGAGACCCAGTACTTC. This sequence encodes CASSPPTGGPRETQYF. Combining the CDR3 with reference TRBV18 and TRBJ2-5 gives the whole variable domain NAGVMQNPRHLVRRRGQEARLRCSPMKGHSHVYWYRQLPEEGLKFMVYLQKENIIDESGMPKERFSAEFPKEGPSILRIQQVVRGDSAAYFCASSPPTGGPRETQYFGPGTRLLVL.